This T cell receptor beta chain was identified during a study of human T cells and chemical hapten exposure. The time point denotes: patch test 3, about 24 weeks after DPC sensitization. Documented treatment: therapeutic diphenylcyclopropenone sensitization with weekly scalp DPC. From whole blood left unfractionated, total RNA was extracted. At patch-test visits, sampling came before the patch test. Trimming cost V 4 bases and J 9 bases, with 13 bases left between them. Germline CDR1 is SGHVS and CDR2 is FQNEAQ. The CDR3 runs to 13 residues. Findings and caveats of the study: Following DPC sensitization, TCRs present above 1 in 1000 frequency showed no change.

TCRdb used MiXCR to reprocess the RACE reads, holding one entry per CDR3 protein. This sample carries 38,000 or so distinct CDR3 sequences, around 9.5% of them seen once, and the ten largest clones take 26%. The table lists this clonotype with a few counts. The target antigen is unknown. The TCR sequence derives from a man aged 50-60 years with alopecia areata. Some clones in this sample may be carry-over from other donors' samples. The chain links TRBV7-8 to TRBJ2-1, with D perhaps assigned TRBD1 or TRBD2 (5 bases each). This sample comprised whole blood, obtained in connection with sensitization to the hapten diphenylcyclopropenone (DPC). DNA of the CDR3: TGTGCCAGCAGCTCCGACTGGGGGTTTGAGCAGTTCTTC. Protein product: CASSSDWGFEQFF. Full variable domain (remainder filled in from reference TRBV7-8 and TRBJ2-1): GAGVSQSPRYKVAKRGQDVALRCDPISGHVSLFWYQQALGQGPEFLTYFQNEAQLDKSGLPSDRFFAERPEGSVSTLKIQRTQQEDSAVYLCASSSDWGFEQFFGPGTRLTVL.